What follows is one TCR beta chain and its context. Per the original data handling: How many nucleated cells were present was estimated from reference gene primer amplification. Assay: immunoSEQ multiplex PCR; the TCRdb copy retains only in-frame clones and omits some. That table furnishes V, J and clone size, whereas the DNA furnished D and trimming. The table has 200,000 to 250,000 clones, approximately 90% seen once; the top ten hold 3% to 3.5%. This sample is drawn from a study of blood T cell repertoires in COVID-19. On the study more broadly: Acute-phase and convalescent COVID-19 samples originated in the United States, Italy and Spain. The analysed material was cDNA or gDNA that came from T cells, B-cell-depleted T cells, or PBMCs.

Germline V gives CDR1 SGHTA, CDR2 FQGNSA. The length of the CDR3 is 15 residues. The V segment lost 3 bases and the J segment 2 bases; nucleotides outside the gene matches: 4. This receptor was identified in a young man with active or convalescent COVID-19. What was sequenced was peripheral blood. V usage is TRBV7-2 and J usage is TRBJ2-5, with 9 positions matching TRBD2. CDR3 DNA sequence: TGTGCCAGCAGCTTTAGGCGGGGGGGTCAAGAGACCCAGTACTTC. Amino acid sequence: CASSFRRGGQETQYF.